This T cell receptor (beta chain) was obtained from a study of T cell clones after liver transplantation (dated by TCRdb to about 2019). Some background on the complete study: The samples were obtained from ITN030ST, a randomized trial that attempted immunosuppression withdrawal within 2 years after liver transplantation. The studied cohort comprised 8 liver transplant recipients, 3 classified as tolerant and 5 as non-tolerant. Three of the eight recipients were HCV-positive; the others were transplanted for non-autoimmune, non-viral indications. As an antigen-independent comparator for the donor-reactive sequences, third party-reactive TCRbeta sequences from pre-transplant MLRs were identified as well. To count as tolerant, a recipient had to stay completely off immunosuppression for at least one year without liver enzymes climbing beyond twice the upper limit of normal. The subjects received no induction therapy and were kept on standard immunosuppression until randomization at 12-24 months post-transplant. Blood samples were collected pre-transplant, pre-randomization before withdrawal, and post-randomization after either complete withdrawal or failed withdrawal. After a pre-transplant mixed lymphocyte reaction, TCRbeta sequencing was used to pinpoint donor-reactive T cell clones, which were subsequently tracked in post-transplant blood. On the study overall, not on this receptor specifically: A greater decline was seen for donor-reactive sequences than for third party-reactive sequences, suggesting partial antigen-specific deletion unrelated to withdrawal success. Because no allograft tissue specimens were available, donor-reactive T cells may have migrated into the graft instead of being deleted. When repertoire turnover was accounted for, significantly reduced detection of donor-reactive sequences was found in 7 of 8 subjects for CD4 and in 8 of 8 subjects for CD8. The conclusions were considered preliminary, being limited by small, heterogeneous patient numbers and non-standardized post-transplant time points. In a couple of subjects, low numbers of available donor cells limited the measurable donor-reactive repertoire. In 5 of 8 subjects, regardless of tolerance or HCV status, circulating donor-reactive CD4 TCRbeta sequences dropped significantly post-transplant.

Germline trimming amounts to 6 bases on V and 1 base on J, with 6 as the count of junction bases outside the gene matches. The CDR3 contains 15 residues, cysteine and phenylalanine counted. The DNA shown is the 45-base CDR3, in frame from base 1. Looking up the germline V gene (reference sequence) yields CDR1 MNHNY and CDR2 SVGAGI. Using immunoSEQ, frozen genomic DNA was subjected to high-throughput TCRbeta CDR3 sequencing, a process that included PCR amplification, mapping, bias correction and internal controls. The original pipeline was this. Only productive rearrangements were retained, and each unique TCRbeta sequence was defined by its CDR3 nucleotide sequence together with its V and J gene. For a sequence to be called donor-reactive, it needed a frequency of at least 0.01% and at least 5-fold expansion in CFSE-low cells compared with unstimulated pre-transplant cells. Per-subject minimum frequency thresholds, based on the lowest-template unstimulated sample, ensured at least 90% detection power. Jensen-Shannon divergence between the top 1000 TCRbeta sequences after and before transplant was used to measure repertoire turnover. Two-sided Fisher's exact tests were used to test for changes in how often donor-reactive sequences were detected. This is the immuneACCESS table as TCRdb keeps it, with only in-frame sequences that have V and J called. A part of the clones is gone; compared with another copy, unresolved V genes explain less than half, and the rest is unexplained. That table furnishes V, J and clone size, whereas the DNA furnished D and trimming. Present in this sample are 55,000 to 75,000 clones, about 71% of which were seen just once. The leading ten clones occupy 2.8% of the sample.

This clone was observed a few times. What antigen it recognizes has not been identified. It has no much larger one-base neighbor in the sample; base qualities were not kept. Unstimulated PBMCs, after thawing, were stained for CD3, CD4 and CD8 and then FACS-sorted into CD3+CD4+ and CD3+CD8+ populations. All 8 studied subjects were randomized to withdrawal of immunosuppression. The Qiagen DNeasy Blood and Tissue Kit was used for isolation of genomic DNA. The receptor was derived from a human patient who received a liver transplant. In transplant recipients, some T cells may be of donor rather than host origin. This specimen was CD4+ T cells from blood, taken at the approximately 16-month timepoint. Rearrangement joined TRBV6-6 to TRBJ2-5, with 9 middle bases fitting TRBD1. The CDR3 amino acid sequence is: CASSRDRATQETQYF. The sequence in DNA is TGTGCCAGCAGCCGGGACAGGGCTACCCAAGAGACCCAGTACTTC.